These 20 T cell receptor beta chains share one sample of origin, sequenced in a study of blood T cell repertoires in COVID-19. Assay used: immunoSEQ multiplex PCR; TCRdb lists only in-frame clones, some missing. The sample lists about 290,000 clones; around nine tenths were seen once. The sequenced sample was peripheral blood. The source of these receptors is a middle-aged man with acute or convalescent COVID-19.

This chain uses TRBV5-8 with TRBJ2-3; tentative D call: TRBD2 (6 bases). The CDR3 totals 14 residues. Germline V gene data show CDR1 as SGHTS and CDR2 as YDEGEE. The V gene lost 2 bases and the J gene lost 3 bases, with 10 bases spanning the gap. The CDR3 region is CASSFREITDTQYF. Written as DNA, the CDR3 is TGTGCCAGCAGCTTCCGGGAGATAACAGATACGCAGTATTTT. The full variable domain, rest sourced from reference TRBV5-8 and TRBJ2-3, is EAGVTQSPTHLIKTRGQQATLRCSPISGHTSVYWYQQALGLGLQFLLWYDEGEERNRGNFPPRFSGRQFPNYSSELNVNALELEDSALYLCASSFREITDTQYFGPGTRLTVL.

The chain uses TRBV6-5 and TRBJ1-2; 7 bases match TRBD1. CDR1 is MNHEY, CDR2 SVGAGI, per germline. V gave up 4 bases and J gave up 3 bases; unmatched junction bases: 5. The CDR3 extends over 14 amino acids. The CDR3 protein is CASSLQGLDYGYTF. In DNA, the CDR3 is TGTGCCAGCAGTTTACAGGGGCTGGACTATGGCTACACCTTC.

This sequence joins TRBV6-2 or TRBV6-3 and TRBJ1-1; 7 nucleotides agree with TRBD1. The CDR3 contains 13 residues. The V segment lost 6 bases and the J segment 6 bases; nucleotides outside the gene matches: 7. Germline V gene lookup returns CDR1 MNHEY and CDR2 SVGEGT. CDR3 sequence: CASSPGTAPEAFF. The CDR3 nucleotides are TGTGCCAGCAGCCCCGGGACAGCGCCTGAAGCTTTCTTT.

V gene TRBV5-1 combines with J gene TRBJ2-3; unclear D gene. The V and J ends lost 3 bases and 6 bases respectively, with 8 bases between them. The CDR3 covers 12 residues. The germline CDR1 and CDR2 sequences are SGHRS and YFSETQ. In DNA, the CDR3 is TGCGCCAGCAGCTCGGGTATGGATACGCAGTATTTT. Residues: CASSSGMDTQYF.

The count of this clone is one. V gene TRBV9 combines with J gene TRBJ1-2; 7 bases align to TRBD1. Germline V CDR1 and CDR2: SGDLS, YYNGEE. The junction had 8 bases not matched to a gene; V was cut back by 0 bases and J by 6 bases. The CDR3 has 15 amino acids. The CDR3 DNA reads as TGTGCCAGCAGCGTAGAAGGAGGGGGCGTTAATGGCTACACCTTC. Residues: CASSVEGGGVNGYTF.

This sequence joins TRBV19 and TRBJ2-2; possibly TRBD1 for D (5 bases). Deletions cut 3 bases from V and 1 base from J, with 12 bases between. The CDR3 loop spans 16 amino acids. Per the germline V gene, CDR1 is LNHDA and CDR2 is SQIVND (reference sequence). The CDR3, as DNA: TGTGCCAGTAGTATGGGGCAGCTTAAGAACACCGGGGAGCTGTTTTTT. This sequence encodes CASSMGQLKNTGELFF.

The CDR3: CASRQTQGSEQFF. CDR3 DNA: TGCGCCAGCAGGCAAACTCAGGGGTCTGAGCAGTTCTTC. V is TRBV5-1 and J is TRBJ2-1; D might be TRBD1 (6 bases). V was pared by 5 bases and J by 9 bases, with 15 bases between. This CDR3 spans 13 amino acids. Germline-derived CDR1 and CDR2 are SGHRS and YFSETQ. The full variable domain, its missing parts supplied by reference TRBV5-1 and TRBJ2-1, is KAGVTQTPRYLIKTRGQQVTLSCSPISGHRSVSWYQQTPGQGLQFLFEYFSETQRNKGNFPGRFSGRQFSNSRSEMNVSTLELGDSALYLCASRQTQGSEQFFGPGTRLTVL.

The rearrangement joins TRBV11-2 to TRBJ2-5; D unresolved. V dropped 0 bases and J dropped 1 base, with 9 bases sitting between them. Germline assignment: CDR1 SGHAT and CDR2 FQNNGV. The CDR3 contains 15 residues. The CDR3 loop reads CASSLEPSPQETQYF. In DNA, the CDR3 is TGTGCCAGCAGCTTAGAGCCCAGTCCCCAAGAGACCCAGTACTTC.

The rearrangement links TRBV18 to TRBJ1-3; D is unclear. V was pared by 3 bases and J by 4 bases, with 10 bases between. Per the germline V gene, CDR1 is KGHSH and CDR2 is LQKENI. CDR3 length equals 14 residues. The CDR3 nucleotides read TGTGCCAGCTCACCCCCGGGATCCGGAAACACCATATATTTT. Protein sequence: CASSPPGSGNTIYF. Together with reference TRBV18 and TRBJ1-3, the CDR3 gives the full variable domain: NAGVMQNPRHLVRRRGQEARLRCSPMKGHSHVYWYRQLPEEGLKFMVYLQKENIIDESGMPKERFSAEFPKEGPSILRIQQVVRGDSAAYFCASSPPGSGNTIYFGEGSWLTVV.

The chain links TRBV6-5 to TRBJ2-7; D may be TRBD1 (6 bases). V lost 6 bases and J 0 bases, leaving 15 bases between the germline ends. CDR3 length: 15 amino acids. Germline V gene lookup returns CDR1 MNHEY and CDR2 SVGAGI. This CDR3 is CASRHDRTPSYEQYF. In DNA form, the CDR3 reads TGTGCCAGCAGACACGACAGGACCCCCTCCTACGAGCAGTACTTC.

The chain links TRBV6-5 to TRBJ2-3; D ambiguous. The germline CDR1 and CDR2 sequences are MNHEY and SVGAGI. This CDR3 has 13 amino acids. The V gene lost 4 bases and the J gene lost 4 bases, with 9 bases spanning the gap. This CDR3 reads CASSSLSSDTQYF. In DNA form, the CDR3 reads TGTGCCAGCAGTTCCCTTTCTTCAGATACGCAGTATTTT.

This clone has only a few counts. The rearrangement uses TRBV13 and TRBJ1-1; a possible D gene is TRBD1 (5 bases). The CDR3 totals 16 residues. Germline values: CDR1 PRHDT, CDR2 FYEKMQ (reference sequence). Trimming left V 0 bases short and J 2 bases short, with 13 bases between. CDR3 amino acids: CASSLGLGGINTEAFF. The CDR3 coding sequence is TGTGCCAGCAGCTTAGGCCTTGGGGGGATAAACACTGAAGCTTTCTTT. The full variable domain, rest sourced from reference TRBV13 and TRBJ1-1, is AAGVIQSPRHLIKEKRETATLKCYPIPRHDTVYWYQQGPGQDPQFLISFYEKMQSDKGSIPDRFSAQQFSDYHSELNMSSLELGDSALYFCASSLGLGGINTEAFFGQGTRLTVV.

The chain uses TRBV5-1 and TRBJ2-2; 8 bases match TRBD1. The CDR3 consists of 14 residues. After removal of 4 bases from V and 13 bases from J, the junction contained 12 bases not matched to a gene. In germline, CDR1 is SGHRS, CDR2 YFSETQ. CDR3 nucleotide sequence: TGCGCCAGCAGCCCGTTGGCCGGACAGGGCTCGCTGTTTTTT. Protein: CASSPLAGQGSLFF.

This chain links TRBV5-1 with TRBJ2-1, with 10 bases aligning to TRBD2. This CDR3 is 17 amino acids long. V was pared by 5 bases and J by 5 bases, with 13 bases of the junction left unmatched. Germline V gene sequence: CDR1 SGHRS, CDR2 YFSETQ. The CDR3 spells CASREIAGLASNNEQFF. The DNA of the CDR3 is TGCGCCAGCAGGGAAATAGCGGGACTAGCGTCAAACAATGAGCAGTTCTTC.

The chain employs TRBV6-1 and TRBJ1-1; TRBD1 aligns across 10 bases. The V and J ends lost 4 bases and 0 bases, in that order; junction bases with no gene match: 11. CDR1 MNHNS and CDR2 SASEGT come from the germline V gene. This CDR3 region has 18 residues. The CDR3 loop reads CASSAGPDRGRMNTEAFF. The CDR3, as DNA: TGTGCCAGCAGTGCGGGGCCCGACAGGGGGCGGATGAACACTGAAGCTTTCTTT.

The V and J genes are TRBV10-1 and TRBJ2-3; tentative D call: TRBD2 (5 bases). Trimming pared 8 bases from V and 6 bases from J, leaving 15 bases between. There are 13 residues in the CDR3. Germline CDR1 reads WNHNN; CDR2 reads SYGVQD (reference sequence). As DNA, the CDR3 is TGCGCCAGCTCCCAGGACTTTGGGGATACGCAGTATTTT. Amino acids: CASSQDFGDTQYF.

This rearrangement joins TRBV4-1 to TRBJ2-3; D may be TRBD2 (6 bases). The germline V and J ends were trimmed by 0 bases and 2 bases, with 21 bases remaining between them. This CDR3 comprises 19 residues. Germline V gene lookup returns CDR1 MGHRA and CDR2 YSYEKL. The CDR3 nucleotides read TGCGCCAGCAGCCAAGAATCAGCTTATCCGAGCGGGTACACAGATACGCAGTATTTT. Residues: CASSQESAYPSGYTDTQYF.

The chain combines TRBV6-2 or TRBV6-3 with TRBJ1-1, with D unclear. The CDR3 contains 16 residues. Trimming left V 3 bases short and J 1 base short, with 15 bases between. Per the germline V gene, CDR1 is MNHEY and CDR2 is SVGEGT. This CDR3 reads CASSYAPKYGNTEAFF. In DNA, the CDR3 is TGTGCCAGCAGTTATGCCCCGAAATACGGGAACACTGAAGCTTTCTTT.

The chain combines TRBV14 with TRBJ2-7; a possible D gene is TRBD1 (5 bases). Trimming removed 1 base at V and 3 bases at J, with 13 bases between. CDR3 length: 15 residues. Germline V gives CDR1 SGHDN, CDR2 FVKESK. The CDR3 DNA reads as TGTGCCAGCAGCCAAGGTAGGGGTGGGAACTACGAGCAGTACTTC. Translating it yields CASSQGRGGNYEQYF.

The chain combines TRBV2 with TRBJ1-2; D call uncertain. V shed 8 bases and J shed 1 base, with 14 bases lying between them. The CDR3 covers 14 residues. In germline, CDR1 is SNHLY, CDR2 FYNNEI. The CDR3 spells CASGRSGSNYGYTF. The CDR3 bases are TGTGCCAGCGGGAGGAGCGGTAGTAACTATGGCTACACCTTC.